This TCR beta chain was observed in a study of technical replicates of blood from a handful of donors. Germline values: CDR1 SQVTM, CDR2 ANQGSEA. V gave up 7 bases and J gave up 0 bases, with 15 bases separating them. This CDR3 comprises 14 residues. TCRdb's table, derived via immunoSEQ multiplex PCR, lists solely in-frame clones and lacks some. The sample records about 85,000 clones, just under 95% being singletons. Sample: T cells isolated from PBMCs. The receptor was isolated from a human donor in good health. The V and J genes are TRBV29-1 and TRBJ1-1, with D possibly TRBD1 on 5 matching bases. CDR3 loop: CSALRTDMNTEAFF. The CDR3 DNA is TGCAGCGCGCTTAGGACGGACATGAACACTGAAGCTTTCTTT.